This T cell receptor beta chain was retrieved from a study of shared clonotypes between healthy human individuals (dated by TCRdb to between 2020 and 2021). Broadly, across the study: Two women and a few men aged 18 to 49 years were included in the cohort. For each donor, three plates each were used for CD4 naive and CD4 memory, two plates were used for CD8 naive, and one plate was used for CD8 memory. Blood TCR repertoires of roughly five healthy adults were deeply sequenced to estimate repertoire size and the extent of clonotype sharing between individuals. To increase sequencing depth and limit assay-specific biases, different laboratories used diverse techniques to prepare libraries and sequence TCR repertoires. Between about 0.9 and 9 billion PBMCs per donor were obtained by leukapheresis.

Donors were healthy HIV-negative adults with no recently reported acute infections or vaccinations. Only Caucasian adults living in Nashville, Tennessee, USA were represented among the donors. CD4+ T cells were enriched by magnetic negative selection, after which naive cells were positively selected on CD45RA and the negative fraction was taken as the memory subset. After blood collection by leukapheresis, PBMCs were isolated using Ficoll-Histopaque density gradient centrifugation and then cryopreserved in the vapor phase of liquid nitrogen. Analytical flow cytometry was used to check the purity and quantity of every magnetically sorted T cell population. Genomic DNA was isolated from every sorted fraction and measured by UV absorbance on a Nanodrop 2000c. A few counts support this clone. Its antigen specificity is not known. Base qualities are not provided; no much larger clone lies one nucleotide away.

TCR CDR3 regions were amplified from genomic DNA by multiplex PCR using the deep immunoSEQ assay. Extracted genomic DNA from each cell subset was distributed evenly across all wells of several immunoSEQ 96-well plates, and each plate was treated as a replicate. For sorted subsets, each replicate PCR was loaded with about 0.2 ug genomic DNA, equivalent to 32,000 or so T cell genomes. Purified libraries were measured with a Qubit 3.0 fluorometer, size-checked on a Bioanalyzer 2100, and measured again with the KAPA Library Quantification kit. Every immunoSEQ 96-well plate was sequenced on a dedicated single-read 150-cycle Illumina NextSeq 550 flow cell. In the source study's methods: Because the immunoSEQ output included only junctional sequences and no quality scores, the filtering could not be the same as the filtering used for full-length reads. To assign V/J genes and CDR3, sequences were annotated using PyIR, a Python wrapper for IgBLAST v1.9, with IMGT germline references. Any read was removed if the V/J assignment was weak (E-value above 1e-6), the CDR3 was missing, or the read contained stop codons, out-of-frame junctions, or ambiguous translated residues. A V3J clonotype was defined by an identical inferred V gene, J gene, and CDR3 amino acid sequence. Percentage overlap between repertoires was computed as shared unique clonotypes divided by the size of the smaller repertoire. Three approaches were used to assess repertoire richness: RTK rarefaction, the Chao1 estimator, and Recon v2.1 estimates of unobserved clonotypes. OLGA was used to compute generation probabilities for all TCRbeta clonotypes that the gDNA method yielded from a few donors. This is the immuneACCESS table as TCRdb keeps it, with only in-frame sequences that have V and J called. A part of the clones is gone; compared with another copy, unresolved V genes explain less than half, and the rest is unexplained. V and J calls and clone size are given by that table; D and trimming were obtained from the DNA. This sample gives over 2 million clones in total; under 95% of them show up just once. The ten largest clones add up to 0.3% to 0.4% of the sample.

V was cut back by 6 bases and J by 4 bases, leaving a gap of 12 bases between them. Spanning cysteine to phenylalanine, the CDR3 consists of 13 amino acids. The sequence is cut down to CDR3 DNA, 39 bases in frame from base 1. CDR1 and CDR2 (SNHLY, FYNNEI) derive from the germline V gene. Summary of the overall study and its limitations: Compared with non-shared clonotypes, the clonotypes found in all four sorted-subset donors had higher generation probabilities. Even with the large sequencing depth, rarefaction of the sorted-subset datasets indicated that sequencing was incomplete. The small number of donors limited the genetic and exposure-history diversity represented. When four donors were compared, the shared fraction of clonotypes was 5% to 6.5% for naive CD4, around 3.6% for naive CD8, more than 2% for memory CD4, and roughly 0.43% for memory CD8. Sampling was limited to blood, and TCR repertoires in tissue likely differ from TCR repertoires in blood. Pairwise subsampling led to the expectation that sequencing depth would affect the degree of clonotype sharing among donors. Naive subsets generally had larger estimated clonotype richness than memory subsets.

Here the chain combines TRBV2 and TRBJ1-2; the D gene identity is not certain. This TCR came from a man aged 18 to 30 in good health. Some clones in this sample may be carry-over from other donors' samples. The material sequenced was naive CD4+ T cells from PBMCs. The label giving this sample's cell subset or site can be read as: CD45RA+ positively selected. The nucleotides are TGTGCCAGCAGGGTCGACTCAGGCTATGGCTACACCTTC. This encodes CASRVDSGYGYTF.